These T cell receptor beta chains were read from a single sample in a study of cytomegalovirus exposure and HLA in healthy donors. The data were produced by immunoSEQ multiplex PCR, yet TCRdb's version contains in-frame clones alone and is incomplete. The data hold under 300,000 clones, with about nine tenths observed a single time. Sequencing was carried out using PBMCs. The source of these receptors is a girl aged 2 to 9 in good health and CMV-seronegative. The CDR3 runs from the conserved cysteine through the conserved F or W. Some rows have no size entry. The others give once, few or many, or a class for an expanded clone.

v_gene,abundance,j_gene,CDR3aa
TRBV6-5,-,TRBJ2-7,CASSYSKSGPTYEQYF
TRBV6-1,-,TRBJ2-5,CASSGGNRGPFEAQYF
TRBV5-6,-,TRBJ1-4,CASSPDRGSTNEKLFF
TRBV2,-,TRBJ2-7,CASRLFYEQYF
TRBV28,-,TRBJ2-3,CASSSTPGGGRLDTQYF
TRBV11-2,-,TRBJ1-3,CASSLDRKGNPGTVGNTIYF
TRBV4-1,-,TRBJ2-2,CASSDRHGSTGELFF
TRBV18,-,TRBJ2-2,CASSNQGGMSTGELFF
TRBV7-9,-,TRBJ2-3,CASTPTSGVADTQYF
TRBV11-2,-,TRBJ1-1,CASTLRGEAFF
TRBV29-1,-,TRBJ2-5,CSVPWGGRGAQYF
TRBV5-4,-,TRBJ2-3,CASSLGTSGGTDTQYF
TRBV13,-,TRBJ2-3,CASSLGRLTDTQYF
TRBV7-9,-,TRBJ1-3,CASSSAGYTIYF
TRBV29-1,once,TRBJ1-3,CSVGQDSSGNTIYF
TRBV5-6,few,TRBJ2-7,CASSKVRTAYYEQYF
TRBV7-9,-,TRBJ2-7,CSSSLEGQRGTGYEQYF
TRBV18,once,TRBJ2-7,CASSPVGGPYEQYF
TRBV30,once,TRBJ1-6,CAWSAPQWESPLHF